This T cell receptor (beta chain) is from a study of control samples from healthy donors and cancer patients. J lost 8 bases, V lost 4 bases, and 13 bases had no gene match. Looked up from germline, CDR1 is SGHTA and CDR2 is FQGNSA. CDR3 length: 17 amino acids. Method: immunoSEQ multiplex PCR; TCRdb's copy keeps in-frame clones and lacks some. Of 230,000 or so clones listed, roughly 94% are singletons. The V gene is TRBV7-2, the J gene TRBJ1-6, with TRBD1 matching over 8 bases. The source material was blood. The sequence was collected from a man aged 45-65 years in good health. CDR3 bases: TGTGCCAGCAGCTATGGACAGGGTTGGGGTCTGGATTCACCCCTCCACTTT. Translating gives CASSYGQGWGLDSPLHF. The full variable domain, its missing parts supplied by reference TRBV7-2 and TRBJ1-6, is GAGVSQSPSNKVTEKGKDVELRCDPISGHTALYWYRQSLGQGLEFLIYFQGNSAPDKSGLPSDRFSAERTGGSVSTLTIQRTQQEDSAVYLCASSYGQGWGLDSPLHFGNGTRLTVT.